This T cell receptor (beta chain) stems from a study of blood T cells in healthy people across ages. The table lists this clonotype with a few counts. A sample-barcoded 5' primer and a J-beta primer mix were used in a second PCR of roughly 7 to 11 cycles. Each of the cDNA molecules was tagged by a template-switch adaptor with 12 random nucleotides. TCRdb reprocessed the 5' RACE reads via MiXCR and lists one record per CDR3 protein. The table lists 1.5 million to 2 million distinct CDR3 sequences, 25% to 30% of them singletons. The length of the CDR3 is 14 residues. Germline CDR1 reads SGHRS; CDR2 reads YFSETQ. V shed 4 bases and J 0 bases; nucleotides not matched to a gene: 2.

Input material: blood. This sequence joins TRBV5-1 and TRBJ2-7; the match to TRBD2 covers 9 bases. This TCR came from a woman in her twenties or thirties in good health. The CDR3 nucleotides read TGCGCCAGCAGCCGGACTAGCGACTCCTACGAGCAGTACTTC. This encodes CASSRTSDSYEQYF.